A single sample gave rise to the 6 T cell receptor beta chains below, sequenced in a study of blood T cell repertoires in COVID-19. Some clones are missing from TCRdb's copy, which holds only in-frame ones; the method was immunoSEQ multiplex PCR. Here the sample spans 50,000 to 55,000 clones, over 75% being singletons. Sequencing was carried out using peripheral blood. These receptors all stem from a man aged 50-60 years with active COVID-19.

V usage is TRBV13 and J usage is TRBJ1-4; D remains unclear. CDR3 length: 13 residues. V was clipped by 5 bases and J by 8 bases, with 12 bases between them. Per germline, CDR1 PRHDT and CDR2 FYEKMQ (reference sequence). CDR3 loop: CASSSSGGEKLFF. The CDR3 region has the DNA TGTGCCAGCAGCAGCTCGGGTGGGGAAAAACTGTTTTTT. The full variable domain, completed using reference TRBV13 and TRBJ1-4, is AAGVIQSPRHLIKEKRETATLKCYPIPRHDTVYWYQQGPGQDPQFLISFYEKMQSDKGSIPDRFSAQQFSDYHSELNMSSLELGDSALYFCASSSSGGEKLFFGSGTQLSVL.

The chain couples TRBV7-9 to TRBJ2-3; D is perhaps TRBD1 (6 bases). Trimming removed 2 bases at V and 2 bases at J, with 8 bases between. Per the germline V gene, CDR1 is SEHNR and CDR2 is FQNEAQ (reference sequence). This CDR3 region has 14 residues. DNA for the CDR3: TGTGCCAGCAGCTTAAGACAGGTCACAGATACGCAGTATTTT. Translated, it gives CASSLRQVTDTQYF.

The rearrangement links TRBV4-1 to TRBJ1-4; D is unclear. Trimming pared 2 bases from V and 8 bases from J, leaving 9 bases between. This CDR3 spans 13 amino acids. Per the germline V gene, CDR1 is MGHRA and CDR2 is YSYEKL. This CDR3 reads CASSQTSGEKLFF. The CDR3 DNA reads TGCGCCAGCAGCCAAACGTCCGGGGAAAAACTGTTTTTT.

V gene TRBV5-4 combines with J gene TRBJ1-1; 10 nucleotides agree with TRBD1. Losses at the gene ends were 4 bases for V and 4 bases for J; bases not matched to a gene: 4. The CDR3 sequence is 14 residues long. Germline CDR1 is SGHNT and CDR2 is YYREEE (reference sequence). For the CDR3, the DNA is TGTGCCAGCAGCCGGGACAGGGGCTCCACTGAAGCTTTCTTT. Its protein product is CASSRDRGSTEAFF.

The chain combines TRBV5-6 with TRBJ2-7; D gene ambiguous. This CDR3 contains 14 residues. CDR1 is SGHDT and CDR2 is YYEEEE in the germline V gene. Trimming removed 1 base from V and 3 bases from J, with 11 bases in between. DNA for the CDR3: TGTGCCAGCAGCTTGTGGCCCGCCTTCTACGAGCAGTACTTC. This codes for CASSLWPAFYEQYF.

CDR3 bases: TGTGCCAGCAGGGTCTCGCGGATAAAAAGTTCACCCCTCCACTTT. Translated, it gives CASRVSRIKSSPLHF. The V and J genes are TRBV7-7 and TRBJ1-6, with D unclear. Germline V lookup: CDR1 SSHAT, CDR2 FNYEAQ (reference sequence). V lost 6 bases and J 9 bases, leaving 18 bases between the germline ends. The length of the CDR3 is 15 residues.